This is a list of T cell receptor beta chains from one sample in a study of CD8 T cells in ankylosing spondylitis. MiXCR, run by TCRdb on the 5' RACE reads, gives a single entry per CDR3 protein. The table has around 280,000 distinct CDR3 sequences, roughly 20% seen once. Sequenced material: blood, either unsorted or a sorted T cell fraction (not recorded which). The receptors shown here come from a male donor with ankylosing spondylitis or in good health (not recorded which). Both conserved end residues are part of each CDR3. A D gene is named only where the DNA matches it firmly. Clone size, where shown, is once, few, many, or a class for clones that have expanded.

D gene: TRBD1; V gene: TRBV5-1; CDR3 length: 14; J gene: TRBJ1-2; clone size: few; CDR3 DNA: TGCGCCAGCAGCTGGACCGGGCCAGGGGGCGGCTACACCTTC; CDR3 protein: CASSWTGPGGGYTF
D gene: TRBD1; V gene: TRBV2; CDR3 length: 17; J gene: TRBJ2-5; clone size: NA; CDR3 DNA: TGTGCCAGCAGTACCGGGACAGGGGCCTTCTACCAAGAGACCCAGTACTTC; CDR3 protein: CASSTGTGAFYQETQYF
D gene: NA; V gene: TRBV20-1; CDR3 length: 14; J gene: TRBJ2-5; clone size: NA; CDR3 DNA: TGCAGTGCTAGAGAACTATCAGGTGCCGAGACCCAGTACTTC; CDR3 protein: CSARELSGAETQYF
D gene: TRBD1; V gene: TRBV25-1; CDR3 length: 15; J gene: TRBJ1-2; clone size: few; CDR3 DNA: TGTGCCAGCAGTCTCCCAGGGGGATCCAACTATGGCTACACCTTC; CDR3 protein: CASSLPGGSNYGYTF
D gene: NA; V gene: TRBV10-3; CDR3 length: 13; J gene: TRBJ2-5; clone size: NA; CDR3 DNA: TGTGCCATCACTAGGGACGAAGACGGGCCCCAGTACTTC; CDR3 protein: CAITRDEDGPQYF
D gene: NA; V gene: TRBV20-1; CDR3 length: 12; J gene: TRBJ2-5; clone size: few; CDR3 DNA: TGCAGTGCCAGCAGGGTTCAAGAGACCCAGTACTTC; CDR3 protein: CSASRVQETQYF
D gene: TRBD2; V gene: TRBV24-1; CDR3 length: 15; J gene: TRBJ2-5; clone size: few; CDR3 DNA: TGTGCCACCAGTGACCCGGGACTAGCGGAAGAGACCCAGTACTTC; CDR3 protein: CATSDPGLAEETQYF
D gene: NA; V gene: TRBV7-3; CDR3 length: 16; J gene: TRBJ2-2; clone size: few; CDR3 DNA: TGTGCCAGCAGCTTAGACTCGACAGGAAGGAGGGGGGAGCTGTTTTTT; CDR3 protein: CASSLDSTGRRGELFF
D gene: NA; V gene: TRBV6-5; CDR3 length: 13; J gene: TRBJ2-1; clone size: many; CDR3 DNA: TGTGCCAGCAGTTACGGCGATTCCAATGAGCAGTTCTTC; CDR3 protein: CASSYGDSNEQFF
D gene: NA; V gene: TRBV4-2; CDR3 length: 13; J gene: TRBJ2-1; clone size: few; CDR3 DNA: TGTGCCAGCAGCCAAGAGGGGGGAGATGAGCAGTTCTTC; CDR3 protein: CASSQEGGDEQFF
D gene: TRBD2; V gene: TRBV29-1; CDR3 length: 16; J gene: TRBJ2-1; clone size: NA; CDR3 DNA: TGCAGCGTTGGAGCGGGGCGTGGGCTCTCCTACAATGAGCAGTTCTTC; CDR3 protein: CSVGAGRGLSYNEQFF
D gene: NA; V gene: TRBV10-3; CDR3 length: 14; J gene: TRBJ2-5; clone size: NA; CDR3 DNA: TGTGCCATCAGGAAAGAGTGGGCGGAAGAGACCCAGTACTTC; CDR3 protein: CAIRKEWAEETQYF
D gene: TRBD1; V gene: TRBV4-1; CDR3 length: 16; J gene: TRBJ2-1; clone size: NA; CDR3 DNA: TGCGCCAGCAGCCAAGGGACAGGGGTGTTGAACAATGAGCAGTTCTTC; CDR3 protein: CASSQGTGVLNNEQFF
D gene: TRBD2; V gene: TRBV7-2; CDR3 length: 16; J gene: TRBJ2-5; clone size: few; CDR3 DNA: TGTGCCAGCAGCTCTTTTGGGGGAGTAGCGGGAGTGACCCAGTACTTC; CDR3 protein: CASSSFGGVAGVTQYF
D gene: NA; V gene: TRBV5-1; CDR3 length: 18; J gene: TRBJ1-3; clone size: many; CDR3 DNA: TGCGCCAGCAGCTTGGGATCTTGGGGCCGGTCCTCTGGAAACACCATATATTTT; CDR3 protein: CASSLGSWGRSSGNTIYF
D gene: NA; V gene: TRBV14; CDR3 length: 15; J gene: TRBJ2-3; clone size: few; CDR3 DNA: TGTGCCAGCAGCCTTGACGGAGTGAGGACAGATACGCAGTATTTT; CDR3 protein: CASSLDGVRTDTQYF
D gene: TRBD1; V gene: TRBV28; CDR3 length: 14; J gene: TRBJ1-1; clone size: few; CDR3 DNA: TGTGCCAGCAGTTACAGGGGGATGAACACTGAAGCTTTCTTT; CDR3 protein: CASSYRGMNTEAFF
D gene: TRBD2; V gene: TRBV20-1; CDR3 length: 14; J gene: TRBJ2-1; clone size: few; CDR3 DNA: TGCAGTGCTAGGGTACTAGCGGGGTTGGATGAGCAGTTCTTC; CDR3 protein: CSARVLAGLDEQFF
D gene: TRBD1; V gene: TRBV20-1; CDR3 length: 15; J gene: TRBJ1-2; clone size: few; CDR3 DNA: TGCAGTGCGAGAGTCATCCCGGGACAGGGTGTGGACTACACCTTC; CDR3 protein: CSARVIPGQGVDYTF
D gene: TRBD1; V gene: TRBV5-1; CDR3 length: 15; J gene: TRBJ2-3; clone size: NA; CDR3 DNA: TGCGCCAGCAGCTTCGGACAGGGGGCAGTAGATACGCAGTATTTT; CDR3 protein: CASSFGQGAVDTQYF
D gene: TRBD2; V gene: TRBV5-1; CDR3 length: 15; J gene: TRBJ2-1; clone size: few; CDR3 DNA: TGCGCCAGCAGCTTGGATCCGGGGGGGTACAATGAGCAGTTCTTC; CDR3 protein: CASSLDPGGYNEQFF
D gene: TRBD2; V gene: TRBV7-9; CDR3 length: 15; J gene: TRBJ2-5; clone size: NA; CDR3 DNA: TGTGCCAGCAGCCAGCCCACTAGCGGCCAAGAGACCCAGTACTTC; CDR3 protein: CASSQPTSGQETQYF
D gene: NA; V gene: TRBV3-1; CDR3 length: 15; J gene: TRBJ2-3; clone size: NA; CDR3 DNA: TGTGCCAGCAGCCAAGAGTCGATGGGGTCCGATACGCAGTATTTT; CDR3 protein: CASSQESMGSDTQYF
D gene: NA; V gene: TRBV5-5; CDR3 length: 15; J gene: TRBJ2-1; clone size: NA; CDR3 DNA: TGTGCCAGCAGCGTCTTTGGCGGCTCCTACAATGAGCAGTTCTTC; CDR3 protein: CASSVFGGSYNEQFF
D gene: TRBD1; V gene: TRBV5-1; CDR3 length: 13; J gene: TRBJ2-5; clone size: NA; CDR3 DNA: TGCGCCAGCTTTACAGGGGTCCAAGAGACCCAGTACTTC; CDR3 protein: CASFTGVQETQYF
D gene: TRBD2; V gene: TRBV20-1; CDR3 length: 16; J gene: TRBJ2-2; clone size: NA; CDR3 DNA: TGCAGTGCTACCCGACTAGCGGGATTGGTGACCGGGGAGCTGTTTTTT; CDR3 protein: CSATRLAGLVTGELFF
D gene: NA; V gene: TRBV5-1; CDR3 length: 14; J gene: TRBJ2-3; clone size: NA; CDR3 DNA: TGCGCCAGCAGCCAACTCCCCGTCGGTGAGGCGCAGTATTTT; CDR3 protein: CASSQLPVGEAQYF
D gene: TRBD1; V gene: TRBV10-3; CDR3 length: 13; J gene: TRBJ2-5; clone size: NA; CDR3 DNA: TGTGCCGCCGGGACAGGGGCTCAAGAGACCCAGTACTTC; CDR3 protein: CAAGTGAQETQYF
D gene: TRBD1; V gene: TRBV3-1; CDR3 length: 14; J gene: TRBJ1-6; clone size: few; CDR3 DNA: TGTGCCAGCAGCCCTACAGGGGCGAATTCACCCCTCCACTTT; CDR3 protein: CASSPTGANSPLHF
D gene: NA; V gene: TRBV9; CDR3 length: 14; J gene: TRBJ2-3; clone size: NA; CDR3 DNA: TGTGCCAGCAGCGTAGACCAAACCTCTGATACGCAGTATTTT; CDR3 protein: CASSVDQTSDTQYF
D gene: TRBD1; V gene: TRBV10-3; CDR3 length: 13; J gene: TRBJ1-2; clone size: many; CDR3 DNA: TGTGCCATCGCGGGACAGGGGATCTATGGCTACACCTTC; CDR3 protein: CAIAGQGIYGYTF